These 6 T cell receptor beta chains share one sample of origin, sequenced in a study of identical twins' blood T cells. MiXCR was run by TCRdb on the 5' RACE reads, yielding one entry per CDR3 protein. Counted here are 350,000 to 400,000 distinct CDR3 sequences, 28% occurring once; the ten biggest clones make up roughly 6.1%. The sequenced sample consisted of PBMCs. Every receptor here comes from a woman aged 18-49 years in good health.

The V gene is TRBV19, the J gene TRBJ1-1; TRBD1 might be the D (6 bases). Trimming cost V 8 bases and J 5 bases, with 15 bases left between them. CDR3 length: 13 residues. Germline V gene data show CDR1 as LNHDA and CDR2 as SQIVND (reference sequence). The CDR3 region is CASRMGARTEAFF. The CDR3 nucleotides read TGTGCCAGTCGAATGGGGGCGAGAACTGAAGCTTTCTTT.

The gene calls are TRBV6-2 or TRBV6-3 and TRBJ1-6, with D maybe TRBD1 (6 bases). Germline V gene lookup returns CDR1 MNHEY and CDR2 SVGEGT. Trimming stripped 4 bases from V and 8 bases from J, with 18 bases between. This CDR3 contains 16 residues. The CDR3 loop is CASSSTPGASYSPLHF. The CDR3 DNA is TGTGCCAGCAGTTCAACCCCAGGGGCCAGCTATTCACCCCTCCACTTT.

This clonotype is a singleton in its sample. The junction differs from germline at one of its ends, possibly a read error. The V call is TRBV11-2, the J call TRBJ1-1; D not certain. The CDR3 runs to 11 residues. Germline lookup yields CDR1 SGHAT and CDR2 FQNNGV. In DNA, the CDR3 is TGTGCCAGCAGCAGGAGAACTGAAGCTCTCTTT. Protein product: CASSRRTEALF.

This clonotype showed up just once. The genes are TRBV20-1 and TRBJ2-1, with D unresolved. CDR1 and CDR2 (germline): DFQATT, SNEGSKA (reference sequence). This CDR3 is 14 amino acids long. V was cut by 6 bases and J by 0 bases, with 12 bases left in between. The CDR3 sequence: CSAIHASSYNEQFF. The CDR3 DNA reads TGCAGTGCAATCCACGCGAGCTCCTACAATGAGCAGTTCTTC.

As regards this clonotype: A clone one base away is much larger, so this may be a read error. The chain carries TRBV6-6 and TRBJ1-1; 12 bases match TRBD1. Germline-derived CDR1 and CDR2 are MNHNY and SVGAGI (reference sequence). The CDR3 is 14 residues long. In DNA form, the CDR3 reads TGTACCAGCAGACGGGACAGGGGGCCCAATGAAGCTTTCTTT. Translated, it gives CTSRRDRGPNEAFF.

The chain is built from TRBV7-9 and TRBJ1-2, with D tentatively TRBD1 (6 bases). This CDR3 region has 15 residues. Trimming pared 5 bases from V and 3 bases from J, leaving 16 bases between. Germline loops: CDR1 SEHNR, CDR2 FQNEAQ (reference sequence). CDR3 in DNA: TGTGCCAGCAGCCCAACACAGGGCCTAGACTATGGCTACACCTTC. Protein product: CASSPTQGLDYGYTF. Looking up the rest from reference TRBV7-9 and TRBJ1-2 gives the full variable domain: DTGVSQNPRHKITKRGQNVTFRCDPISEHNRLYWYRQTLGQGPEFLTYFQNEAQLEKSRLLSDRFSAERPKGSFSTLEIQRTEQGDSAMYLCASSPTQGLDYGYTFGSGTRLTVV.